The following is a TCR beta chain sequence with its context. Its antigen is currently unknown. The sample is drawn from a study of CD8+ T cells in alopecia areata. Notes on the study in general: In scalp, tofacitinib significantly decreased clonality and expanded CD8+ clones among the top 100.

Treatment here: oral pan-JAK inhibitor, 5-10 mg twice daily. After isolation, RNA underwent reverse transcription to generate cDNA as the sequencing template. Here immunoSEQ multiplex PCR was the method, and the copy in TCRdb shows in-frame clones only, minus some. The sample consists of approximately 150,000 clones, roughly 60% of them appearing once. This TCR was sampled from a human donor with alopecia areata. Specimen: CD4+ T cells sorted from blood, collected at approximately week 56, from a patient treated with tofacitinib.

The DNA of the CDR3 is TGTGCCAGTAGCCGGGGGTCCGATACGCAGTATTTT. Translating gives CASSRGSDTQYF. V and J are TRBV19 and TRBJ2-3; a possible D gene is TRBD2 (6 bases). The V and J ends lost 6 bases and 6 bases respectively, with 10 bases between them. The CDR3 sequence is 12 residues long. Germline lookup yields CDR1 LNHDA and CDR2 SQIVND (reference sequence).